Shown below are 5 T cell receptor beta chains from a single sample sequenced in a study of control samples from healthy donors and cancer patients. TCRdb's copy holds only in-frame clones and misses some; the assay was immunoSEQ multiplex PCR. The top ten clones hold over 0.85% of a sample with some 90,000 clones, roughly nine tenths of them seen once. The sequenced sample consisted of blood. The receptors shown here come from a woman in her twenties or thirties in good health.

The chain joins TRBV28 to TRBJ2-2; 8 bases line up with TRBD1. Germline V lookup: CDR1 MDHEN, CDR2 SYDVKM. Germline trimming cut 6 bases from V and 7 bases from J; bases unmatched to any gene: 13. The CDR3 extends over 16 amino acids. CDR3 region: CASSRPPGGGGGELFF. DNA for the CDR3: TGTGCCAGCAGCAGGCCCCCAGGGGGCGGTGGCGGGGAGCTGTTTTTT.

The chain recombines TRBV5-4 with TRBJ1-2; D remains ambiguous. The CDR3 has 14 amino acids. CDR1 and CDR2 (germline): SGHNT, YYREEE (reference sequence). Trimming removed 4 bases from V and 6 bases from J, with 16 bases in between. The CDR3 sequence: CASSTPQSPDGYTF. As DNA, the CDR3 is TGTGCCAGCAGCACTCCCCAAAGCCCGGATGGCTACACCTTC.

The chain combines TRBV4-1 with TRBJ1-3; D not certain. Looked up from germline, CDR1 is MGHRA and CDR2 is YSYEKL. Deletions cut 0 bases from V and 4 bases from J, with 13 bases between. This CDR3 region has 16 residues. CDR3 in amino acids: CASSQDVRVQGNTIYF. CDR3 DNA: TGCGCCAGCAGCCAAGATGTGCGGGTACAAGGAAACACCATATATTTT.

The V and J genes are TRBV10-3 and TRBJ1-2; TRBD1 matches 9 bases. Germline V gene data show CDR1 as ENHRY and CDR2 as SYGVKD. This CDR3 contains 15 residues. J lost 7 bases, V lost 2 bases, and 8 bases had no gene match. The CDR3 sequence: CAISEGSNRGLGYTF. In DNA, the CDR3 is TGTGCCATCAGTGAGGGTTCTAACAGGGGGCTTGGCTACACCTTC.

The chain links TRBV30 to TRBJ2-5, with TRBD2 identical over 7 bases. V shed 1 base and J 4 bases; nucleotides not matched to a gene: 12. Germline assignment: CDR1 GTSNPN and CDR2 SVGIG (reference sequence). The CDR3 contains 16 residues. The DNA of the CDR3 is TGTGCCTGGAGTGAGCCCTGGGAGGGGAGTAGAGAGACCCAGTACTTC. It codes for CAWSEPWEGSRETQYF.